Following are 3 T cell receptor beta chains from one sample sequenced in a study of blood T cell repertoires in COVID-19. Produced via immunoSEQ multiplex PCR; TCRdb's table is partial and in-frame only. The sample has approximately 300,000 clones, around 89% seen once. The source material was peripheral blood. These TCRs come from a woman aged 40 to 50 with acute or convalescent COVID-19.

In its sample, this clone was seen a few times. Other DNA sequences in this sample translate to the same CDR3. The genes are TRBV9 and TRBJ1-5, with unresolved D. CDR3 length: 15 residues. CDR1 is SGDLS and CDR2 is YYNGEE in the germline V gene. V was trimmed by 0 bases and J by 4 bases, leaving 11 bases between them. CDR3 nucleotides: TGTGCCAGCAGCGTAGGGGGAGGCGGTAATCAGCCCCAGCATTTT. Translation: CASSVGGGGNQPQHF.

This clone was seen more than once but under ten times. The chain is built from TRBV5-1 and TRBJ1-1; D is unclear. The germline V gene has CDR1 SGHRS and CDR2 YFSETQ. The CDR3 length is 15 residues. V lost 0 bases, J lost 0 bases, and 9 bases lay in between. The CDR3 bases are TGCGCCAGCAGCTTGGTCGGCGGATTGAACACTGAAGCTTTCTTT. Amino acids: CASSLVGGLNTEAFF.

The gene calls are TRBV10-3 and TRBJ2-3, with 9 bases fitting TRBD2. The CDR3 spans 14 residues. V lost 7 bases, J lost 1 base, and 3 bases stayed unmatched. The germline CDR1 and CDR2 sequences are ENHRY and SYGVKD. CDR3 sequence reads: CAITAGGRTDTQYF. The CDR3 DNA reads TGTGCCATCACGGCGGGGGGGCGCACAGATACGCAGTATTTT.